A selection of T cell receptor beta chains follows, all from one sample in a study of blood T cell repertoires in COVID-19. Clones were sequenced by immunoSEQ multiplex PCR, and TCRdb holds only the in-frame ones, with some missing. This sample carries about 100,000 clones, more than 65% of them seen once, and the ten largest clones take around 17%. The sample was peripheral blood. These receptor sequences come from a human donor in a cohort sampled during active COVID-19. CDR3s include the opening cysteine and the closing phenylalanine or tryptophan. Each record gives: V gene, clone size, D gene, J gene, CDR3 protein, CDR3 DNA. D genes are given only for firm matches. Clone size, where shown, is once, few, many, or a class for clones that have expanded.

v_call: TRBV28
clone_size: NA
d_call: NA
j_call: TRBJ2-1
cdr3_aa: CASSGSQVNEQFF
cdr3_nt: TGTGCCAGCAGTGGTAGTCAAGTGAATGAGCAGTTCTTC

v_call: TRBV19
clone_size: few
d_call: NA
j_call: TRBJ1-1
cdr3_aa: CASSIDRGITEAFF
cdr3_nt: TGTGCCAGTAGTATAGATAGGGGAATCACTGAAGCTTTCTTT

v_call: TRBV3-1/TRBV3-2
clone_size: NA
d_call: TRBD1
j_call: TRBJ2-5
cdr3_aa: CASSYGQGRTQYF
cdr3_nt: TGTGCCAGCAGCTACGGACAGGGAAGAACCCAGTACTTC

v_call: TRBV19
clone_size: NA
d_call: TRBD1
j_call: TRBJ1-1
cdr3_aa: CASSIGASTQGVYTEAFF
cdr3_nt: TGTGCCAGTAGTATAGGTGCCTCGACGCAGGGGGTTTACACTGAAGCTTTCTTT

v_call: TRBV2
clone_size: few
d_call: TRBD2
j_call: TRBJ2-3
cdr3_aa: CASSGAGVTDTQYF
cdr3_nt: TGTGCCAGCAGTGGGGCGGGGGTCACAGATACGCAGTATTTT

v_call: TRBV5-1
clone_size: NA
d_call: TRBD2
j_call: TRBJ2-7
cdr3_aa: CASRPTTSGSYEQYF
cdr3_nt: TGCGCCAGCAGACCTACCACTAGCGGATCCTACGAGCAGTACTTC

v_call: TRBV5-1
clone_size: NA
d_call: TRBD2
j_call: TRBJ2-1
cdr3_aa: CASSFQGLAFNEQFF
cdr3_nt: TGCGCCAGCAGCTTTCAGGGACTAGCCTTCAATGAGCAGTTCTTC

v_call: TRBV5-1
clone_size: NA
d_call: TRBD1
j_call: TRBJ1-1
cdr3_aa: CASSFLTGPEAFF
cdr3_nt: TGCGCCAGCAGCTTTTTGACAGGGCCTGAAGCTTTCTTT

v_call: TRBV27
clone_size: NA
d_call: TRBD1
j_call: TRBJ1-6
cdr3_aa: CASSLEALGGSPLHF
cdr3_nt: TGTGCCAGCAGTTTAGAAGCCCTAGGGGGCTCACCCCTCCACTTT

v_call: TRBV7-9
clone_size: NA
d_call: TRBD1
j_call: TRBJ1-2
cdr3_aa: CASSFYQDRVIGYTF
cdr3_nt: TGTGCCAGCAGCTTTTATCAGGACAGGGTAATTGGCTACACCTTC

v_call: TRBV5-4
clone_size: NA
d_call: TRBD2
j_call: TRBJ2-4
cdr3_aa: CASSDGTSGRATKNIQYF
cdr3_nt: TGTGCCAGCAGCGACGGGACTAGCGGGAGGGCCACCAAAAACATTCAGTACTTC

v_call: TRBV2
clone_size: NA
d_call: TRBD1
j_call: TRBJ1-6
cdr3_aa: CASSVGTGRSPLHF
cdr3_nt: TGTGCCAGCAGTGTGGGGACAGGGCGCTCACCCCTCCACTTT

v_call: TRBV11-2
clone_size: NA
d_call: TRBD2
j_call: TRBJ2-7
cdr3_aa: CASSSWTGTSGSRSYEQYF
cdr3_nt: TGTGCCAGCAGCTCCTGGACCGGGACTAGCGGGAGTAGATCATACGAGCAGTACTTC

v_call: TRBV28
clone_size: NA
d_call: TRBD1
j_call: TRBJ1-5
cdr3_aa: CASRIPIGQGGQPQHF
cdr3_nt: TGTGCCAGCAGAATTCCTATCGGACAGGGCGGCCAGCCCCAGCATTTT

v_call: TRBV5-5
clone_size: few
d_call: TRBD1
j_call: TRBJ2-1
cdr3_aa: CASSDGQGKYNEQFF
cdr3_nt: TGTGCCAGCAGTGATGGACAGGGGAAATACAATGAGCAGTTCTTC

v_call: TRBV19
clone_size: few
d_call: NA
j_call: TRBJ1-5
cdr3_aa: CASSYILGINQPQHF
cdr3_nt: TGTGCCAGTAGTTATATACTCGGGATAAATCAGCCCCAGCATTTT

v_call: TRBV30
clone_size: NA
d_call: NA
j_call: TRBJ2-7
cdr3_aa: CAWIEGPFSGEQYF
cdr3_nt: TGTGCCTGGATAGAGGGTCCCTTTTCCGGCGAGCAGTACTTC

v_call: TRBV15
clone_size: NA
d_call: TRBD2
j_call: TRBJ2-5
cdr3_aa: CATSSPGTSGIETQYF
cdr3_nt: TGTGCCACCAGCAGCCCCGGGACTAGCGGGATTGAGACCCAGTACTTC

v_call: TRBV7-9
clone_size: NA
d_call: TRBD1
j_call: TRBJ1-2
cdr3_aa: CASSFDRDYGYTF
cdr3_nt: TGTGCCAGCAGCTTCGACAGGGATTATGGCTACACCTTC

v_call: TRBV2
clone_size: NA
d_call: NA
j_call: TRBJ2-2
cdr3_aa: CASGKGRTGANTGELFF
cdr3_nt: TGTGCCAGCGGCAAGGGTCGTACAGGAGCGAACACCGGGGAGCTGTTTTTT

v_call: TRBV20-1
clone_size: NA
d_call: NA
j_call: TRBJ2-7
cdr3_aa: CSASNERRAYEQYF
cdr3_nt: TGCAGTGCTAGTAATGAGCGCCGAGCCTACGAGCAGTACTTC

v_call: TRBV3-1/TRBV3-2
clone_size: NA
d_call: NA
j_call: TRBJ2-7
cdr3_aa: CASSQNRASYEQYF
cdr3_nt: TGTGCCAGCAGCCAAAACAGGGCTTCCTACGAGCAGTACTTC